A single sample is the source of the 27 T cell receptor beta chains below, sequenced in a study of control samples from healthy donors and cancer patients. The protocol was immunoSEQ multiplex PCR, while the TCRdb copy is restricted to in-frame clones and leaves out a portion. The data contain 130,000 or so clones, roughly 90% of them singletons. Sequenced: blood. Every receptor here comes from a man aged 18-30 years in good health.

The chain recombines TRBV10-3 with TRBJ1-1, with D maybe TRBD1 (6 bases). The germline CDR1 and CDR2 sequences are ENHRY and SYGVKD. This CDR3 is built from 14 residues. V lost 0 bases to trimming and J lost 6 bases, with 11 bases between them. The DNA for the CDR3 is TGTGCCATCAGTGAGTCACAGGGTTGGGCTGAAGCTTTCTTT. This codes for CAISESQGWAEAFF.

The rearrangement uses TRBV7-9 and TRBJ2-3; perhaps TRBD2 as D (7 bases). The germline gives CDR1 SEHNR, CDR2 FQNEAQ (reference sequence). This CDR3 spans 15 amino acids. Trimming took 5 bases from V and 5 from J, leaving 17 bases between them. CDR3 DNA: TGTGCCAGCAGCCCCCTGGGGGGGCCGAGAGATACGCAGTATTTT. It encodes CASSPLGGPRDTQYF.

The rearrangement uses TRBV13 and TRBJ2-2; weak D call: TRBD2 (6 bases). The germline V gene has CDR1 PRHDT and CDR2 FYEKMQ (reference sequence). The V end lost 6 bases, the J end lost 1 base, and 15 bases lay between the germline ends. CDR3 length: 16 amino acids. The CDR3 reads CASRVTSRGNTGELFF. CDR3 nucleotides: TGTGCCAGCAGGGTGACTAGTCGAGGGAACACCGGGGAGCTGTTTTTT. Full variable domain (rest looked up from reference TRBV13 and TRBJ2-2): AAGVIQSPRHLIKEKRETATLKCYPIPRHDTVYWYQQGPGQDPQFLISFYEKMQSDKGSIPDRFSAQQFSDYHSELNMSSLELGDSALYFCASRVTSRGNTGELFFGEGSRLTVL.

This rearrangement joins TRBV7-6 to TRBJ1-4; TRBD1 agrees at 7 bases. The germline V gene has CDR1 SGHVS and CDR2 FNYEAQ. The CDR3 spans 14 residues. Germline trimming cut 7 bases from V and 2 bases from J; bases unmatched to any gene: 4. CDR3 sequence (DNA): TGTGCCAGCACCTCAGGGGGGACTAATGAAAAACTGTTTTTT. As protein: CASTSGGTNEKLFF.

J is TRBJ2-2 and V is TRBV29-1; D is unclear. V was trimmed by 3 bases and J by 2 bases, leaving 7 bases between them. Germline V lookup: CDR1 SQVTM, CDR2 ANQGSEA. The CDR3 covers 13 residues. For the CDR3, the DNA is TGCAGCGTTGATCCCGTTAACACCGGGGAGCTGTTTTTT. It translates to CSVDPVNTGELFF.

The CDR3 DNA follows: TGTGCCAGTAGTATGGGGCCCTGGACAGGGGTGGGCTACGAGCAGTACTTC. Amino acids: CASSMGPWTGVGYEQYF. The chain carries TRBV19 and TRBJ2-7; 9 bases line up with TRBD1. The V segment lost 3 bases and the J segment 3 bases; nucleotides outside the gene matches: 12. This CDR3 spans 17 amino acids. Germline loops: CDR1 LNHDA, CDR2 SQIVND (reference sequence).

J is TRBJ2-2 and V is TRBV29-1, with TRBD1 identical over 10 bases. The CDR3 sequence is 16 residues long. The V segment lost 4 bases and the J segment 6 bases; nucleotides outside the gene matches: 11. CDR1 and CDR2 (germline): SQVTM, ANQGSEA. The chain's CDR3 is CSVVRGGTGEAGELFF. CDR3 nucleotides: TGCAGCGTTGTTCGAGGGGGGACAGGGGAGGCCGGGGAGCTGTTTTTT.

In its sample, this clone was seen once. The V call is TRBV29-1, the J call TRBJ1-1, with D perhaps TRBD1 (6 bases). The ends were cut back, 5 bases at V and 1 base at J, with 8 bases in the middle. In germline, CDR1 is SQVTM, CDR2 ANQGSEA. The CDR3 totals 12 residues. CDR3 DNA: TGCAGCGTTCCGACAGGGAACACTGAAGCTTTCTTT. Residues: CSVPTGNTEAFF.

This clone was recorded only once. The J gene is TRBJ2-1, the V gene TRBV6-2 or TRBV6-3; TRBD2 matches 14 bases. The CDR3 consists of 18 residues. V lost 5 bases to trimming and J lost 0 bases; unmatched junction nucleotides: 6. From germline, CDR1 is MNHEY and CDR2 SVGEGT. The CDR3 nucleotides read TGTGCCAGCAGTGGGACTAGCGGGGGAACCAGCTCCTACAATGAGCAGTTCTTC. Amino acids: CASSGTSGGTSSYNEQFF.

This chain links TRBV5-1 with TRBJ1-2; TRBD1 matches at 9 bases. V lost 2 bases and J lost 4; bases outside the gene matches: 6. The CDR3 totals 15 residues. Looked up from germline, CDR1 is SGHRS and CDR2 is YFSETQ. CDR3 residues: CASSFAGTGSYGYTF. The CDR3 bases are TGCGCCAGCAGCTTCGCCGGGACAGGGTCCTATGGCTACACCTTC. Using reference TRBV5-1 and TRBJ1-2 for the parts outside the CDR3, the full variable domain is KAGVTQTPRYLIKTRGQQVTLSCSPISGHRSVSWYQQTPGQGLQFLFEYFSETQRNKGNFPGRFSGRQFSNSRSEMNVSTLELGDSALYLCASSFAGTGSYGYTFGSGTRLTVV.

For the CDR3, the DNA is TGTGCCAGCAGCCTGGACAGGGCCTACACCGGGGAGCTGTTTTTT. This translates into CASSLDRAYTGELFF. The chain joins TRBV11-2 to TRBJ2-2; 8 bases are a match to TRBD1. This CDR3 has 15 amino acids. Germline values: CDR1 SGHAT, CDR2 FQNNGV. Trimming removed 5 bases from V and 3 bases from J; junction bases left unmatched: 5.

The chain combines TRBV29-1 with TRBJ2-1, with TRBD1 as a possible D gene (5 bases). V lost 1 base to trimming and J lost 0 bases, with 13 bases between them. Germline CDR1 is SQVTM and CDR2 is ANQGSEA. The CDR3 runs 16 residues. CDR3 residues: CSVEGAQGRSYNEQFF. For the CDR3, the DNA is TGCAGCGTTGAAGGGGCCCAGGGCCGCTCCTACAATGAGCAGTTCTTC.

This clone was recorded only once. This chain joins TRBV27 and TRBJ2-5, with 13 bases fitting TRBD2. Germline V gene lookup returns CDR1 MNHEY and CDR2 SMNVEV (reference sequence). This CDR3 contains 17 residues. The V and J ends lost 6 bases and 5 bases, in that order; junction bases with no gene match: 12. CDR3 sequence: CASSPVLAGGPGETQYF. The CDR3 DNA is TGTGCCAGCAGCCCTGTACTAGCGGGGGGGCCTGGGGAGACCCAGTACTTC.

The chain links TRBV25-1 to TRBJ2-7, with TRBD1 matching 7 bases. The V gene's germline CDR1 is MGHDK and CDR2 SYGVNS. With 8 bases clipped from V and 3 bases from J, the junction kept 22 bases outside the gene matches. The CDR3 runs 18 residues. CDR3 residues: CASGRGPTRRQTFYEQYF. DNA of the CDR3: TGTGCCAGCGGTAGGGGGCCCACCCGCCGTCAAACCTTCTACGAGCAGTACTTC.

J is TRBJ2-7 and V is TRBV6-2 or TRBV6-3; TRBD1 aligns across 8 bases. Looked up from germline, CDR1 is MNHEY and CDR2 is SVGEGT. This CDR3 contains 14 residues. V was clipped by 6 bases and J by 5 bases; unmatched bases: 9. In nucleotides, the CDR3 is TGTGCCAGCAGCCCGACAGGGGCAATTAACGAGCAGTACTTC. Its protein product is CASSPTGAINEQYF.

The table lists this clone with a few counts. Different DNA sequences within this sample yield the same CDR3. This chain connects TRBV5-4 to TRBJ2-7, with 7 bases aligning to TRBD1. The CDR3 extends over 12 amino acids. Germline V gives CDR1 SGHNT, CDR2 YYREEE (reference sequence). The V segment lost 4 bases and the J segment 3 bases; nucleotides outside the gene matches: 1. CDR3 coding DNA: TGTGCCAGCAGCCGGGACAGCTACGAGCAGTACTTC. Translation: CASSRDSYEQYF.

This clone appeared once. The V gene is TRBV11-2, the J gene TRBJ1-2; 8 bases fit TRBD1. The CDR3 contains 13 residues. V trimming: 6 bases; J trimming: 4 bases; junction bases outside the gene matches: 4. Germline V CDR1 and CDR2: SGHAT, FQNNGV. The CDR3 DNA sequence: TGTGCCAGCAGACGGACAGGGAGCTATGGCTACACCTTC. Amino acids: CASRRTGSYGYTF.

V and J are TRBV5-1 and TRBJ1-4, with D hard to call. The V gene lost 1 base and the J gene lost 7 bases, with 8 bases spanning the gap. This CDR3 has 13 amino acids. The germline CDR1 and CDR2 sequences are SGHRS and YFSETQ. In DNA form, the CDR3 reads TGCGCCAGCAGCTTGTTTCCCGGTGAAAAACTGTTTTTT. It codes for CASSLFPGEKLFF.

This rearrangement joins TRBV7-3 to TRBJ2-1; D is unclear. V was cut by 4 bases and J by 5 bases, with 15 bases left in between. The CDR3 loop spans 15 amino acids. From germline, CDR1 is SGHTA and CDR2 FQGTGA. As DNA, the CDR3 is TGTGCCAGCAGCTCCGGACCCTTCCCTGACAATGAGCAGTTCTTC. It codes for CASSSGPFPDNEQFF.

The chain recombines TRBV7-9 with TRBJ1-1; 7 nucleotides match TRBD1. With 2 bases clipped from V and 7 bases from J, the junction kept 7 bases outside the gene matches. CDR3 size: 14 residues. Germline-derived CDR1 and CDR2 are SEHNR and FQNEAQ (reference sequence). CDR3 DNA: TGTGCCAGCAGCTTATTAAGGGGGCGGGGTGAAGCTTTCTTT. It yields the protein CASSLLRGRGEAFF.

The chain carries TRBV19 and TRBJ2-5, with D possibly matching TRBD1 (6 bases). Germline V gene sequence: CDR1 LNHDA, CDR2 SQIVND (reference sequence). This CDR3 comprises 13 residues. Trimming removed 5 bases from V and 1 base from J, with 8 bases in between. The CDR3 is CASSQGSQETQYF. DNA of the CDR3: TGTGCCAGTAGTCAGGGGTCCCAAGAGACCCAGTACTTC.

This chain links TRBV19 with TRBJ2-2; tentative D call: TRBD2 (5 bases). Between the trimmed V and J ends, which lost 3 bases and 5 bases, there was a span of 7 bases. Looked up from germline, CDR1 is LNHDA and CDR2 is SQIVND (reference sequence). This CDR3 spans 13 amino acids. This CDR3 is CASSIPGTGELFF. The CDR3 DNA reads as TGTGCCAGTAGTATTCCGGGGACCGGGGAGCTGTTTTTT.

The chain links TRBV19 to TRBJ2-2; the D is unclear. CDR1 and CDR2 (germline): LNHDA, SQIVND (reference sequence). CDR3 length: 15 residues. The V end lost 7 bases, the J end lost 1 base, and 13 bases lay between the germline ends. The CDR3 loop is CASMGRLRNTGELFF. The CDR3, as DNA: TGTGCCAGTATGGGCCGGCTGAGGAACACCGGGGAGCTGTTTTTT.

The genes are TRBV12-5 and TRBJ2-3; perhaps D is TRBD1 or TRBD2 (6 bases each). Per germline, CDR1 LGHNT and CDR2 FRNRAP. Trimming took off 6 bases at V and 2 bases at J, with 9 bases between the two ends. The CDR3 contains 13 residues. CDR3 coding DNA: TGTGCTAGTGGGAGGGGGGACACAGATACGCAGTATTTT. Protein: CASGRGDTDTQYF. Together with reference TRBV12-5 and TRBJ2-3, the CDR3 gives the full variable domain: DARVTQTPRHKVTEMGQEVTMRCQPILGHNTVFWYRQTMMQGLELLAYFRNRAPLDDSGMPKDRFSAEMPDATLATLKIQPSEPRDSAVYFCASGRGDTDTQYFGPGTRLTVL.

This clone was recorded only once. The rearrangement joins TRBV13 to TRBJ2-1; D not resolved. Per the germline V gene, CDR1 is PRHDT and CDR2 is FYEKMQ (reference sequence). The germline V and J ends were trimmed by 8 bases and 5 bases, with 7 bases remaining between them. This CDR3 spans 11 amino acids. CDR3 DNA: TGTGCCAGCGGGCTCCACAATGAGCAGTTCTTC. Translation gives CASGLHNEQFF.

The chain links TRBV6-5 to TRBJ2-5; either TRBD1 or TRBD2 may supply D (5 bases each). Trimming left V 2 bases short and J 7 bases short, with 17 bases between. Germline-derived CDR1 and CDR2 are MNHEY and SVGAGI. There are 15 residues in the CDR3. CDR3 coding DNA: TGTGCCAGCAGTTACAGGGGATCGGCCCGGGGGACCCAGTACTTC. Amino acid sequence: CASSYRGSARGTQYF.

DNA of the CDR3: TGTGCCAGCAGCCAGGGTTATAATTCACCCCTCCACTTT. Protein product: CASSQGYNSPLHF. This chain joins TRBV3-1 (or the pseudogene TRBV3-2) and TRBJ1-6; D not resolved. This CDR3 has 13 amino acids. Deletions cut 3 bases from V and 4 bases from J, with 4 bases between. In germline, CDR1 is LGHDT, CDR2 YNNKEL (reference sequence).